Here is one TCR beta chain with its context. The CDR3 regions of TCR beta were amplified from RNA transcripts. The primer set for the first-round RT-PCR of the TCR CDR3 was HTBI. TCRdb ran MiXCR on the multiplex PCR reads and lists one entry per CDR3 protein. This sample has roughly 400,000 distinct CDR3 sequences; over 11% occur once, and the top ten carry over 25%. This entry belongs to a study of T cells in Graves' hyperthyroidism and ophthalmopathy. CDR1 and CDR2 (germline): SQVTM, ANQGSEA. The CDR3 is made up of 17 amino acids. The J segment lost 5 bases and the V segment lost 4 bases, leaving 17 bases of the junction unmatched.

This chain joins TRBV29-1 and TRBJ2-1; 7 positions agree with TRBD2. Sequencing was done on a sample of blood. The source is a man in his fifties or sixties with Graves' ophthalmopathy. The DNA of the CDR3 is TGCAGCGTTGTCTTGGTTTGGGCTAGCGGTATTAACAATGAGCAGTTCTTC. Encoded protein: CSVVLVWASGINNEQFF.